The next 25 T cell receptor beta chains were all read from a single sample in a study of blood T cell repertoires in COVID-19. Some clones are missing from TCRdb's copy, which holds only in-frame ones; the method was immunoSEQ multiplex PCR. The sample lists some 200,000 clones; about four fifths were seen once. The sample taken for sequencing was PBMCs or T cells enriched from blood (not recorded which). These receptors came from a woman in her forties or fifties who had been exposed to COVID-19.

The genes are TRBV5-4 and TRBJ2-7, with 10 bases lining up with TRBD1. The CDR3 has 14 amino acids. CDR1 and CDR2 (germline): SGHNT, YYREEE (reference sequence). With V trimmed by 4 bases and J by 4 bases, 5 bases remained unmatched. As DNA, the CDR3 is TGTGCCAGCAGCCCGGGGACAGGGGTATACGAGCAGTACTTC. This translates into CASSPGTGVYEQYF. The variable domain in full, completed from reference TRBV5-4 and TRBJ2-7, reads ETGVTQSPTHLIKTRGQQVTLRCSSQSGHNTVSWYQQALGQGPQFIFQYYREEENGRGNFPPRFSGLQFPNYSSELNVNALELDDSALYLCASSPGTGVYEQYFGPGTRLTVT.

The V and J genes are TRBV2 and TRBJ2-3; TRBD2 matches 10 bases. V gave up 10 bases and J gave up 5 bases; unmatched junction bases: 12. CDR3 size: 15 residues. Germline V gives CDR1 SNHLY, CDR2 FYNNEI. The CDR3: CATSSSGGAVDTQYF. The CDR3 nucleotides read TGTGCCACCTCATCCAGCGGGGGGGCAGTAGATACGCAGTATTTT.

This chain links TRBV5-4 with TRBJ2-7; D might be TRBD1 (5 bases). There are 14 residues in the CDR3. Germline V gene lookup returns CDR1 SGHNT and CDR2 YYREEE (reference sequence). Trimming removed 1 base at V and 3 bases at J, with 11 bases between. CDR3 sequence reads: CASSLKGLSYEQYF. The CDR3 coding sequence is TGTGCCAGCAGCTTGAAGGGGCTGAGCTACGAGCAGTACTTC.

The genes are TRBV19 and TRBJ1-5; D might be TRBD1 (5 bases). Looked up from germline, CDR1 is LNHDA and CDR2 is SQIVND (reference sequence). The CDR3 runs 14 residues. V shed 7 bases and J shed 9 bases, with 19 bases lying between them. The CDR3 region has the DNA TGTGCCAGTAATAAGGGTGGGGGACTGAGGCCCCAGCATTTT. Amino acids: CASNKGGGLRPQHF.

The chain is built from TRBV1 and TRBJ1-5; no check of the table's D call, TRBD1, against the DNA was made. TRBV1 is a documented pseudogene. This CDR3 comprises 15 residues. CDR3 nucleotide sequence: TGCACCAGCCCCACAGAACCTTATAGCAATCAGCCCCAGCATTTT. As protein: CTSPTEPYSNQPQHF.

The CDR3 sequence is CASSLVAGGGPFF. CDR3 DNA sequence: TGTGCCAGCAGTTTAGTAGCGGGGGGCGGCCCGTTCTTC. The gene calls are TRBV12-3 or TRBV12-4 and TRBJ2-1; 10 positions agree with TRBD2. The CDR3 covers 13 residues. The V gene end was trimmed by 1 base and the J gene end by 15 bases; junction bases not matched to a gene: 6.

The gene calls are TRBV11-2 and TRBJ2-7, with 9 bases fitting TRBD1. Germline values: CDR1 SGHAT, CDR2 FQNNGV. V shed 4 bases, J shed 4 bases, and the junction held 5 bases outside the gene matches. The CDR3 loop spans 14 amino acids. The CDR3 sequence is CASSSRDRVYEQYF. DNA of the CDR3: TGTGCCAGCAGCTCCCGGGACAGGGTATACGAGCAGTACTTC.

The V call is TRBV5-1, the J call TRBJ2-5, with D perhaps matching TRBD1 (6 bases). The length of the CDR3 is 16 residues. Trimming took 1 base from V and 1 from J, leaving 14 bases between them. Germline CDR1 and CDR2: SGHRS and YFSETQ. The CDR3: CASSLPPGHLQETQYF. The CDR3 region has the DNA TGCGCCAGCAGCTTGCCTCCGGGACACCTCCAAGAGACCCAGTACTTC.

The rearrangement uses TRBV19 and TRBJ1-6; D remains ambiguous. The CDR3 has 15 residues. Trimming took off 7 bases at V and 0 bases at J, with 10 bases between the two ends. Germline CDR1 and CDR2: LNHDA and SQIVND (reference sequence). The chain's CDR3 is CASTPGSSYNSPLHF. CDR3 DNA sequence: TGTGCCAGTACCCCGGGAAGCTCCTATAATTCACCCCTCCACTTT.

The rearrangement joins TRBV2 to TRBJ1-3, with 9 bases aligning to TRBD1. Looked up from germline, CDR1 is SNHLY and CDR2 is FYNNEI. The CDR3 length is 15 residues. J lost 4 bases, V lost 5 bases, and 6 bases had no gene match. The CDR3 reads CASSQDRGQGNTIYF. The CDR3 DNA is TGTGCCAGCAGTCAGGACAGGGGACAAGGAAACACCATATATTTT. The full variable domain, with the rest looked up from reference TRBV2 and TRBJ1-3, is EPEVTQTPSHQVTQMGQEVILRCVPISNHLYFYWYRQILGQKVEFLVSFYNNEISEKSEIFDDQFSVERPDGSNFTLKIRSTKLEDSAMYFCASSQDRGQGNTIYFGEGSWLTVV.

The chain is built from TRBV2 and TRBJ1-1; D gene ambiguous. The CDR3 length is 12 residues. The V and J ends lost 10 bases and 2 bases respectively, with 11 bases between them. In germline, CDR1 is SNHLY, CDR2 FYNNEI. CDR3 region: CANSRSNTEAFF. CDR3 nucleotides: TGTGCCAACTCGAGGAGTAACACTGAAGCTTTCTTT.

There are many counts of this clone. This rearrangement joins TRBV11-2 to TRBJ1-2; D perhaps matches TRBD1 (5 bases). Per germline, CDR1 SGHAT and CDR2 FQNNGV. V lost 5 bases and J 0 bases, leaving 16 bases between the germline ends. CDR3 length: 16 amino acids. The CDR3 DNA reads TGTGCCAGCAGCCGCACCTCAGGGCCCGCTAACTATGGCTACACCTTC. Residues: CASSRTSGPANYGYTF.

The rearrangement uses TRBV18 and TRBJ1-6, with D uncertain. Trimming cost V 5 bases and J 10 bases, with 18 bases left between them. CDR1 is KGHSH and CDR2 is LQKENI in the germline V gene. The CDR3 extends over 15 amino acids. The CDR3 sequence: CASSSNTGVGSPLHF. CDR3 in DNA: TGTGCCAGCTCATCTAACACGGGAGTAGGGTCACCCCTCCACTTT. The whole variable domain, filled in from reference TRBV18 and TRBJ1-6, reads NAGVMQNPRHLVRRRGQEARLRCSPMKGHSHVYWYRQLPEEGLKFMVYLQKENIIDESGMPKERFSAEFPKEGPSILRIQQVVRGDSAAYFCASSSNTGVGSPLHFGNGTRLTVT.

The V and J genes are TRBV12-3 or TRBV12-4 and TRBJ1-1; 9 nucleotides match TRBD1. The CDR3 has 13 amino acids. V shed 8 bases, J shed 4 bases, and the junction held 5 bases outside the gene matches. CDR3 in amino acids: CASGQGLVTEAFF. The CDR3 DNA sequence: TGTGCCAGCGGACAGGGGTTGGTCACTGAAGCTTTCTTT.

In this sample, this clone turned up once. The rearrangement joins TRBV6-5 to TRBJ2-7, with a weak D call TRBD1 (6 bases). The CDR3 sequence is 15 residues long. Trimming cost V 6 bases and J 1 base, with 16 bases left between them. Germline CDR1 reads MNHEY; CDR2 reads SVGAGI. CDR3 DNA sequence: TGTGCCAGCAGCCCCGGACAGCGTCGATCCTACGAGCAGTACTTC. This gives the protein CASSPGQRRSYEQYF.

This clone came up a few times. This chain links TRBV5-4 with TRBJ2-7; 11 positions agree with TRBD1. V was clipped by 0 bases and J by 4 bases; unmatched bases: 3. In germline, CDR1 is SGHNT, CDR2 YYREEE (reference sequence). The CDR3 is 15 residues long. CDR3 coding DNA: TGTGCCAGCAGCTTGGAAGGGGACAGGGGGTACGAGCAGTACTTC. Translation gives CASSLEGDRGYEQYF.

The chain links TRBV3-1 (or the pseudogene TRBV3-2) to TRBJ2-3, with D possibly TRBD2 on 6 matching bases. The V end lost 0 bases, the J end lost 0 bases, and 16 bases lay between the germline ends. The CDR3 is 18 amino acids. Germline CDR1 LGHDT, CDR2 YNNKEL (reference sequence). The CDR3 nucleotides read TGTGCCAGCAGCCAAGACCTCGTAGGTGCGGGGAGCACAGATACGCAGTATTTT. It specifies CASSQDLVGAGSTDTQYF.

The chain joins TRBV10-3 to TRBJ1-1; 10 bases fit TRBD1. The V gene's germline CDR1 is ENHRY and CDR2 SYGVKD. The CDR3 extends over 17 amino acids. V trimming: 10 bases; J trimming: 4 bases; junction bases outside the gene matches: 18. CDR3 region: CATLGLGTGAGGTEAFF. As DNA, the CDR3 is TGTGCCACCTTGGGTTTAGGGACAGGGGCGGGCGGCACTGAAGCTTTCTTT.

The chain couples TRBV9 to TRBJ1-2, with 7 bases identical to TRBD1. The CDR3 spans 13 residues. The ends lost 7 bases at V and 8 bases at J; junction bases unmatched: 11. The germline V gene encodes CDR1 SGDLS and CDR2 YYNGEE. The CDR3 nucleotides are TGTGCCAGCCACTCAAAGGGGGCGGGGGGCTACACCTTC. It codes for CASHSKGAGGYTF.

This clone has only one observation. The chain links TRBV28 to TRBJ1-5; 12 bases are shared with TRBD1. The trim removed 5 bases at V and 5 bases at J, leaving 7 bases unmatched. The length of the CDR3 is 16 residues. CDR1 is MDHEN, CDR2 SYDVKM, per germline. The CDR3 loop reads CASSGTGGRSDQPQHF. The DNA for the CDR3 is TGTGCCAGCAGTGGGACAGGGGGCCGATCGGATCAGCCCCAGCATTTT.

The V gene is TRBV11-3, the J gene TRBJ1-1, with TRBD1 matching 7 bases. This CDR3 is 13 amino acids long. The junction had 4 bases not matched to a gene; V was cut back by 4 bases and J by 5 bases. In germline, CDR1 is SGHNT, CDR2 YENEEA. DNA of the CDR3: TGTGCCAGCAGCTGGACAGGTAGGACTGAAGCTTTCTTT. Its translation: CASSWTGRTEAFF.

This clone was seen only once. The chain joins TRBV19 to TRBJ2-6; weak D call: TRBD2 (6 bases). This CDR3 spans 15 amino acids. The germline gives CDR1 LNHDA, CDR2 SQIVND (reference sequence). V lost 5 bases and J lost 2, with 10 bases in between. This CDR3 reads CASSYWGAGANVLTF. The CDR3, as DNA: TGTGCCAGTAGTTACTGGGGGGCTGGGGCCAACGTCCTGACTTTC.

This clone was counted once. The chain couples TRBV30 to TRBJ1-2; D is ambiguous. The germline V gene encodes CDR1 GTSNPN and CDR2 SVGIG (reference sequence). This CDR3 comprises 11 residues. The V gene lost 0 bases and the J gene lost 7 bases, with 6 bases spanning the gap. This CDR3 is CAWSVRGGYTF. As DNA, the CDR3 is TGTGCCTGGAGTGTCCGGGGTGGCTACACCTTC.

This sequence joins TRBV27 and TRBJ1-2; 8 positions match TRBD1. CDR1 is MNHEY and CDR2 is SMNVEV in the germline V gene (reference sequence). The CDR3 is 17 amino acids. J gave up 3 bases and V 7 bases, and 16 bases lay outside the gene matches. The CDR3 DNA reads TGTGCCAGCACCTTAAGTCTCTCCAGGACAGGGCACTATGGCTACACCTTC. It translates to CASTLSLSRTGHYGYTF.

A few counts support this clone. The chain joins TRBV30 to TRBJ2-7; D perhaps matches TRBD2 (6 bases). V was pared by 6 bases and J by 3 bases, with 12 bases between. The germline gives CDR1 GTSNPN, CDR2 SVGIG (reference sequence). There are 12 residues in the CDR3. Here the CDR3 DNA reads TGTGCCTGCCGCGGAGGGAACTACGAGCAGTACTTC. Residues: CACRGGNYEQYF. Filled out from reference TRBV30 and TRBJ2-7, the complete variable domain reads SQTIHQWPATLVQPVGSPLSLECTVEGTSNPNLYWYRQAAGRGLQLLFYSVGIGQISSEVPQNLSASRPQDRQFILSSKKLLLSDSGFYLCACRGGNYEQYFGPGTRLTVT.